This T cell receptor (beta chain) comes out of a study of shared clonotypes between healthy human individuals. Study-wide findings and caveats: When compared with the clonotypes that were shared by all four sorted-subset donors, the non-shared clonotypes turned out to have lower generation probabilities. An expected dependence of interdonor clonotype sharing on sequencing depth was noted.

TCRdb's table, derived via immunoSEQ multiplex PCR, lists solely in-frame clones and lacks some. The sample holds about 2.3 million clones, 85% to 95% seen once. CDR1 is KGHSH and CDR2 is LQKENI in the germline V gene. Trimming removed 2 bases at V and 8 bases at J, with 18 bases between. There are 15 residues in the CDR3. This clone has just a few counts. Antigen specificity is unknown. The clonotype comes from a man aged 18 to 30 in good health. Some clones in this sample may be carry-over from other donors' samples. The sequenced sample was naive CD4+ T cells from PBMCs. Subset in this sample: CD45RA+ positively selected. The rearrangement uses TRBV18 and TRBJ1-1, with a possible D match to TRBD1 (5 bases). The CDR3 reads CASSPTLTAMPEAFF. The CDR3, as DNA: TGTGCCAGCTCACCAACGCTGACAGCTATGCCCGAAGCTTTCTTT.